Sequencing of this TCR beta chain was carried out in a study of blood T cell repertoires in COVID-19 (dated by TCRdb to 2018 to 2020). Looking at the study overall: The collaborator samples originated in the United States, Italy and Spain and spanned the acute and convalescent phases of COVID-19. A freely available public database, intended as a resource for researchers studying the immune response to SARS-CoV-2, is where the repertoires were released. Deeply sampled blood TCRbeta repertoires from subjects exposed to, actively infected with, or recovered from COVID-19 were included in the dataset. Samples were obtained from the ongoing ImmuneRACE study (first 160 participants) and from about 1,300 subjects provided by 6 global collaborators. The prospective study material was composed of cDNA or gDNA derived from T cells, B-cell-depleted T cells, or PBMCs. The sample metadata nearly always contained a de-identified subject ID, COVID-19 status, age in years and sex. Where HLA class I and class II types were available, the types were taken from metadata supplied by the sample provider, not from assay-based typing. The full study reports these points: Clinical and demographic metadata were provided uncurated, with the amount varying by source and participant.

In the case of this clone: Its cognate antigen has yet to be identified. Nothing much larger sits one base from this clone, and base qualities are not available.

The CDR3, from cysteine to phenylalanine, totals 18 residues. Only CDR3 DNA remains: 54 bases, in frame from the first base. Via the germline V gene (reference sequence), CDR1 is MNHEY and CDR2 SMNVEV. The trim is 5 bases for V and 0 bases for J, with a gap of 22 bases between the germline ends. The immunoSEQ Assay, a bias-controlled multiplex PCR, was used to amplify TCRbeta CDR3 regions from genomic DNA. Regarding the original processing steps: Nucleated cell counts per sample were estimated from amplification of reference gene primers within the assay. To quantify the absolute abundance of each unique TCRbeta CDR3 rearrangement, sequence reads were collapsed and filtered. Productive Simpson clonality was computed per sample as the square root of Simpson's diversity index over productive rearrangements. Held by TCRdb, this immuneACCESS table contains in-frame sequences only and omits some clones. Under half of the omission traces to an unresolved V gene where checked; the cause of the rest is unknown. That table gives V, J and clone size, and the DNA gave D and trimming. Within this sample are about 220,000 clones, with about 82% of them counted one time only. Of the sample, approximately 2.3% is held by the ten largest clones.

At one collaborating source in Seattle, patients were enrolled during active infection and were followed longitudinally through the course of disease. The collaborating institutions used their own protocols to collect whole blood in K2EDTA tubes. For TCRbeta analysis, collaborators shipped samples as frozen whole blood, isolated PBMCs, or DNA extracted from either of those sample types. The receptor chain draws on TRBV27 and TRBJ2-5, with TRBD2 perhaps the D gene, on 7 matching bases. The sequenced sample consisted of peripheral blood. This TCR came from a woman in her seventies with COVID-19, enrolled during active disease. The CDR3 loop reads CASSPAPTGRGYQETQYF. The DNA sequence is as follows: TGTGCCAGCAGTCCCGCCCCTACAGGGAGGGGGTACCAAGAGACCCAGTACTTC.